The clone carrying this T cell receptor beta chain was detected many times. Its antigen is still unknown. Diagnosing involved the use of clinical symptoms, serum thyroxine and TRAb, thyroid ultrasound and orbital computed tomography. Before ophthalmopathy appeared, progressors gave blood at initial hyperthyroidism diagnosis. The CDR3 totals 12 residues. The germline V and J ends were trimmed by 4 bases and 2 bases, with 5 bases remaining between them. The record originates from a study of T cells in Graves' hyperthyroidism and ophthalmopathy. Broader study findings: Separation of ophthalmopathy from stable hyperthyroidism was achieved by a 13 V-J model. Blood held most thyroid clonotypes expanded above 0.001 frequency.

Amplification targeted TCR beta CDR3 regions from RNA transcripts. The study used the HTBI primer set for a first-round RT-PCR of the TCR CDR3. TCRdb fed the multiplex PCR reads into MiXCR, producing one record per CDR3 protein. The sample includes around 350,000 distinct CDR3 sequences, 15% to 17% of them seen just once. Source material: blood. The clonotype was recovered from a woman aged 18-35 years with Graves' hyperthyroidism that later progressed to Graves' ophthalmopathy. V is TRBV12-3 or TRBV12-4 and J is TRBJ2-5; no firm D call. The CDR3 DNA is TGTGCCAGCAGTTCCCGTCAAGAGACCCAGTACTTC. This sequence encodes CASSSRQETQYF.